This TCR beta chain was retrieved from a study of blood T cell repertoires in COVID-19. Turning to the study itself: The study drew acute and convalescent COVID-19 samples from the United States, Italy and Spain. The analysed material was cDNA or gDNA that came from T cells, B-cell-depleted T cells, or PBMCs.

V lost 3 bases, J lost 1 base, and 5 bases lay in between. There are 13 residues in the CDR3. Germline CDR1 SGHNT, CDR2 YYREEE (reference sequence). Under the authors' procedure: Counts of nucleated cells, estimated from reference gene primer amplification, were obtained. The repertoire was sequenced with immunoSEQ multiplex PCR; TCRdb's copy has only in-frame clones and lacks some. The V and J calls and clone size are taken from that table; D and trimming were inferred from the DNA. The sample holds hundreds of thousands of clones, over 85% seen once. Followed longitudinally, the Seattle patients had been enrolled during active infection.

The specimen sequenced was peripheral blood. The sequence came from a man between 18 and 35 years old with COVID-19, enrolled during active disease. The chain combines TRBV5-4 with TRBJ1-3; D gene ambiguous. In DNA form, the CDR3 reads TGTGCCAGCAGCTCCCCTTCTGGAAACACCATATATTTT. Translated, it gives CASSSPSGNTIYF. Looking up the rest from reference TRBV5-4 and TRBJ1-3 gives the full variable domain: ETGVTQSPTHLIKTRGQQVTLRCSSQSGHNTVSWYQQALGQGPQFIFQYYREEENGRGNFPPRFSGLQFPNYSSELNVNALELDDSALYLCASSSPSGNTIYFGEGSWLTVV.